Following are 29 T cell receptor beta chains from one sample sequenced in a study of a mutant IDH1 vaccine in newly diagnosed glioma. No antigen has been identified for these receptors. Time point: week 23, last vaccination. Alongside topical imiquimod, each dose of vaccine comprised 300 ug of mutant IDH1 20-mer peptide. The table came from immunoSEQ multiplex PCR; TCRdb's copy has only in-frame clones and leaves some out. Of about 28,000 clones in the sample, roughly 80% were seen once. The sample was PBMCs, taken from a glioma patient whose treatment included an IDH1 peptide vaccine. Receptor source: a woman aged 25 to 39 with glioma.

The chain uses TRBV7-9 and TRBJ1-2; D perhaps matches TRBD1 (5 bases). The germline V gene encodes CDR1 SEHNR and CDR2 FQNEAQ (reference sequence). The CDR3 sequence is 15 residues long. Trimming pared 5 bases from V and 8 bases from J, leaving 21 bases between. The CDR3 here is CASSPSDTGVGGYTF. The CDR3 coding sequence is TGTGCCAGCAGCCCCTCGGACACGGGTGTAGGGGGCTACACCTTC.

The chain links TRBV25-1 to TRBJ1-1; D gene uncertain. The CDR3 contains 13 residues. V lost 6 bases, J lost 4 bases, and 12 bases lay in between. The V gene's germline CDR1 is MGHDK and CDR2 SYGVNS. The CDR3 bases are TGTGCCAGCAGCCCGAGGAGCGCCACTGAAGCTTTCTTT. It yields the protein CASSPRSATEAFF.

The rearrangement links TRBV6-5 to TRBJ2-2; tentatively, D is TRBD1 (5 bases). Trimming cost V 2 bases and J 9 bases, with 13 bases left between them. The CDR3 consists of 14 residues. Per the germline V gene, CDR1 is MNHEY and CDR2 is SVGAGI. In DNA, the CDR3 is TGTGCCAGCAGTTACGAAAGACAGCCGTGGGAGCTGTTTTTT. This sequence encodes CASSYERQPWELFF.

Here the CDR3 DNA reads TGTGCCAGCACCATGGGGACCTTTGAAGCTTTCTTT. Translating it yields CASTMGTFEAFF. J is TRBJ1-1 and V is TRBV6-6, with a possible D match to TRBD1 (5 bases). V lost 7 bases, J lost 7 bases, and 13 bases lay in between. Germline assignment: CDR1 MNHNY and CDR2 SVGAGI (reference sequence). CDR3 length: 12 amino acids.

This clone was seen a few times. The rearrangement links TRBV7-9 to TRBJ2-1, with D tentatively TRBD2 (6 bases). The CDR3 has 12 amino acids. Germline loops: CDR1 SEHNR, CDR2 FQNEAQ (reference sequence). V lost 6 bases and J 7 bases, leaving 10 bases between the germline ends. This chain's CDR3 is CASRLLANEQFF. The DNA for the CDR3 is TGTGCCAGCAGGTTACTAGCAAATGAGCAGTTCTTC.

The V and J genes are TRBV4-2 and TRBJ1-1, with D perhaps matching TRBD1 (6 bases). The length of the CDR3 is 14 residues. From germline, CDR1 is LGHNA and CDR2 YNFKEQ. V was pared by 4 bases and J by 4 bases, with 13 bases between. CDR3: CASSPLQGITEAFF. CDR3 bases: TGTGCCAGCAGCCCCCTACAGGGTATCACTGAAGCTTTCTTT.

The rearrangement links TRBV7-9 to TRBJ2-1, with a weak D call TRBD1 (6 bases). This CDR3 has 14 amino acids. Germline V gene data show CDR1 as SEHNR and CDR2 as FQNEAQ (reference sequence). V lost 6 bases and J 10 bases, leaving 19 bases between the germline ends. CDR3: CASRPQGGVGEQFF. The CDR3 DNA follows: TGTGCCAGCAGACCACAGGGCGGCGTGGGGGAGCAGTTCTTC.

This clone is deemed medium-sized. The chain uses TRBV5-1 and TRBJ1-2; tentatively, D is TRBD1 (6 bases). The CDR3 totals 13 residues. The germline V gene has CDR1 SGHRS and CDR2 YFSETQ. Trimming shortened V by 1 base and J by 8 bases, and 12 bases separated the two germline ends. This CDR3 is CASSLRGNRGYTF. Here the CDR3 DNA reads TGCGCCAGCAGCTTGAGGGGGAACCGCGGCTACACCTTC.

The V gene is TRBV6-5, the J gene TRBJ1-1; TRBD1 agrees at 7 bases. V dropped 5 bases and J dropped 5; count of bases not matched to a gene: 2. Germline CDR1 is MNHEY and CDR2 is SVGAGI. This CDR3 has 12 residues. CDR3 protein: CASSDRETEAFF. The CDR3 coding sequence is TGTGCCAGCAGTGACAGGGAAACTGAAGCTTTCTTT.

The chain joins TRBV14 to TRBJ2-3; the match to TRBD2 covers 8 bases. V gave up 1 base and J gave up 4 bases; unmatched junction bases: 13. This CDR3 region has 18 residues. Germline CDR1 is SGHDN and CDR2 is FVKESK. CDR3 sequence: CASSQGVVAGTFSDTQYF. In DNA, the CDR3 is TGTGCCAGCAGCCAAGGGGTCGTAGCGGGGACTTTTTCAGATACGCAGTATTTT. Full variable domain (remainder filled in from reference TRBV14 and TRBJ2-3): EAGVTQFPSHSVIEKGQTVTLRCDPISGHDNLYWYRRVMGKEIKFLLHFVKESKQDESGMPNNRFLAERTGGTYSTLKVQPAELEDSGVYFCASSQGVVAGTFSDTQYFGPGTRLTVL.

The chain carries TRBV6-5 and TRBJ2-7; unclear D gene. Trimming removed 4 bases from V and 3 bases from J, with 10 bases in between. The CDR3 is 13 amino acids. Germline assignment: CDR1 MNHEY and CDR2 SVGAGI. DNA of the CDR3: TGTGCCAGCAGTTCTTCAGTAAGCTACGAGCAGTACTTC. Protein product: CASSSSVSYEQYF.

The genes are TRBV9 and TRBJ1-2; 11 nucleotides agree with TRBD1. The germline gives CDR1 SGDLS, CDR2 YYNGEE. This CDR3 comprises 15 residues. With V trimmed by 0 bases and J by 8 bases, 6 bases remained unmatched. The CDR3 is CASSVVGTGGLGYTF. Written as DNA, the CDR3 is TGTGCCAGCAGCGTAGTAGGGACAGGGGGTTTGGGCTACACCTTC.

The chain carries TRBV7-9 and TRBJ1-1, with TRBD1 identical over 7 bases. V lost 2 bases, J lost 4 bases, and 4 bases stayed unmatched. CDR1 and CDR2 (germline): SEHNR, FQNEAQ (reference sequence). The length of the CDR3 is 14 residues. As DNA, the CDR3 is TGTGCCAGCAGCTTAACAGGGACAGTCACTGAAGCTTTCTTT. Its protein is CASSLTGTVTEAFF. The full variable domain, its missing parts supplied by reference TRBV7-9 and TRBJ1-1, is DTGVSQNPRHKITKRGQNVTFRCDPISEHNRLYWYRQTLGQGPEFLTYFQNEAQLEKSRLLSDRFSAERPKGSFSTLEIQRTEQGDSAMYLCASSLTGTVTEAFFGQGTRLTVV.

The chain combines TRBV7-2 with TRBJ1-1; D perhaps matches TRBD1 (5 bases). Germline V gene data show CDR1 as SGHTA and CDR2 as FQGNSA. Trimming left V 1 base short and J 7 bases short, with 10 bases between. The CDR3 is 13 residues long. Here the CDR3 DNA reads TGTGCCAGCAGCTTAGTTTGGGACCGTGAAGCTTTCTTT. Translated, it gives CASSLVWDREAFF.

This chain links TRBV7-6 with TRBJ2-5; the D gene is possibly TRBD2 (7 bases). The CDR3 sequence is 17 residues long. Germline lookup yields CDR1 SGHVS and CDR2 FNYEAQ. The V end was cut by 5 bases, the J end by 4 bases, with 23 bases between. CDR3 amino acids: CASSPLGGGGAGETQYF. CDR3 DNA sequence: TGTGCCAGCAGCCCCTTGGGGGGCGGGGGTGCAGGAGAGACCCAGTACTTC.

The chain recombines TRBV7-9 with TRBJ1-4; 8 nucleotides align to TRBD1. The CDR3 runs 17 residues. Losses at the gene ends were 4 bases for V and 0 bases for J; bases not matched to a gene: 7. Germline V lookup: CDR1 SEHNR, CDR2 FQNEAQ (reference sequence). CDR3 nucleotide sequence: TGTGCCAGCAGCTCCCCGACAGGGGATGCAACTAATGAAAAACTGTTTTTT. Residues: CASSSPTGDATNEKLFF.

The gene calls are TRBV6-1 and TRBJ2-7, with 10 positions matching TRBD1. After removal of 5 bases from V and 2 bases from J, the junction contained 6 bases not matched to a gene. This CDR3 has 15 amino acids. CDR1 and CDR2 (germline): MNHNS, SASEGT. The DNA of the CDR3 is TGTGCCAGCAGTTTAAGGACAGGGGGGGCCTACGAGCAGTACTTC. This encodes CASSLRTGGAYEQYF.

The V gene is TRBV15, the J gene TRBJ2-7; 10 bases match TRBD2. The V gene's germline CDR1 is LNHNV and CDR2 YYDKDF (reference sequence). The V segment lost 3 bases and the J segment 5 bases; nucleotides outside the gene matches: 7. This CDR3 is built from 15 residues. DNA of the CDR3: TGTGCCACCAGCAGGAGGACTAGCGGAATCCACGAGCAGTACTTC. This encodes CATSRRTSGIHEQYF. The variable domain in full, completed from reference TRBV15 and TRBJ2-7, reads DAMVIQNPRYQVTQFGKPVTLSCSQTLNHNVMYWYQQKSSQAPKLLFHYYDKDFNNEADTPDNFQSRRPNTSFCFLDIRSPGLGDTAMYLCATSRRTSGIHEQYFGPGTRLTVT.

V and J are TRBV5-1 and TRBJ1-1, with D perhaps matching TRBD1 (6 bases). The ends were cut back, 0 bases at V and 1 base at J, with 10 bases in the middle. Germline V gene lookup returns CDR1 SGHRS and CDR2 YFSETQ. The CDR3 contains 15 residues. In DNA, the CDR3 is TGCGCCAGCAGCTTGGGAAGGACAGAGAACACTGAAGCTTTCTTT. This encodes CASSLGRTENTEAFF.

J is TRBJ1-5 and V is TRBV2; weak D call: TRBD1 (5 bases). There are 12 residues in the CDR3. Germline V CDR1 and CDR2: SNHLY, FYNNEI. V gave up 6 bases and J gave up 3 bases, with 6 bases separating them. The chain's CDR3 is CASRQANQPQHF. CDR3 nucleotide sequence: TGTGCCAGCAGACAGGCCAATCAGCCCCAGCATTTT.

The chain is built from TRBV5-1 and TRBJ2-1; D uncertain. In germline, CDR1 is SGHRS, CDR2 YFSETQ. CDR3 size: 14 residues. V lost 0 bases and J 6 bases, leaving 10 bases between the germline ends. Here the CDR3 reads CASSLVGQFNEQFF. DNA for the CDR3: TGCGCCAGCAGCTTGGTCGGCCAGTTCAATGAGCAGTTCTTC.

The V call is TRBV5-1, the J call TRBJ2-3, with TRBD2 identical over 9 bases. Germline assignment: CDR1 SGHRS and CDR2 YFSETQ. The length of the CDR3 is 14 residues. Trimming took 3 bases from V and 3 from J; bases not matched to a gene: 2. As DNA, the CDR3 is TGCGCCAGCAGCTGGGGACTAGCAACAGATACGCAGTATTTT. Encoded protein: CASSWGLATDTQYF.

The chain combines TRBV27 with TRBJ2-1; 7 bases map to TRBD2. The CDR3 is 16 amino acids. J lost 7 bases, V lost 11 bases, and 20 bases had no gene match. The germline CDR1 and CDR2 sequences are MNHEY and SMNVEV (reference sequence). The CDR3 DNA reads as TGTGCCTCCCGGGGAAGCGGGACTCATGTGGGAAATGAGCAGTTCTTC. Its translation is CASRGSGTHVGNEQFF.

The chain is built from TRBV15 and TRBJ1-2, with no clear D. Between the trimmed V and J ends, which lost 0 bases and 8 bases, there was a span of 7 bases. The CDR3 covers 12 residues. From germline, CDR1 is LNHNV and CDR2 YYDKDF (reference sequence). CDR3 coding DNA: TGTGCCACCAGCAGAGATGGTGTCGGCTACACCTTC. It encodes CATSRDGVGYTF.

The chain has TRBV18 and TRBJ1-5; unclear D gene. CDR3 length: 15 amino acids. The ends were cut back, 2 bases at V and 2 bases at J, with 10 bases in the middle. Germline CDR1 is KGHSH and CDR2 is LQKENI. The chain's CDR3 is CASSPIRGGNQPQHF. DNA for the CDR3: TGTGCCAGCTCACCAATCAGAGGAGGCAATCAGCCCCAGCATTTT.

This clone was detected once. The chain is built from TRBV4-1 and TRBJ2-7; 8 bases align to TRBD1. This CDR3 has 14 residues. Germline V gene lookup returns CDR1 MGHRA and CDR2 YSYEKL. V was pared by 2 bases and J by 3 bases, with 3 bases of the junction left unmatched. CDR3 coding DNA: TGCGCCAGCAGCCAATTCACAGGGGGCTACGAGCAGTACTTC. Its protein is CASSQFTGGYEQYF.

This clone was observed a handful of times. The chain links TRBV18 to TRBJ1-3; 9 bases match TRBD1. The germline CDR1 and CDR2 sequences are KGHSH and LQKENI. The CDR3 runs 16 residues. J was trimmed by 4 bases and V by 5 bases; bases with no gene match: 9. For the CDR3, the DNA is TGTGCCAGCTCAGACCACACCGGGACAGGGGGAAACACCATATATTTT. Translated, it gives CASSDHTGTGGNTIYF. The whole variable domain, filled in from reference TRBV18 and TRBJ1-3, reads NAGVMQNPRHLVRRRGQEARLRCSPMKGHSHVYWYRQLPEEGLKFMVYLQKENIIDESGMPKERFSAEFPKEGPSILRIQQVVRGDSAAYFCASSDHTGTGGNTIYFGEGSWLTVV.

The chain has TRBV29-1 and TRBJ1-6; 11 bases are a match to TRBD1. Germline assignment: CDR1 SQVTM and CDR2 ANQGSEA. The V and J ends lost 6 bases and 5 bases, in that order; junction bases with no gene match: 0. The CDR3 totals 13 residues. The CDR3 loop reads CSVGQGDNSPLHF. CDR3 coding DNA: TGCAGCGTGGGACAGGGGGATAATTCACCCCTCCACTTT. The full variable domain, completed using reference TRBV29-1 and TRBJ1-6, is SAVISQKPSRDICQRGTSLTIQCQVDSQVTMMFWYRQQPGQSLTLIATANQGSEATYESGFVIDKFPISRPNLTFSTLTVSNMSPEDSSIYLCSVGQGDNSPLHFGNGTRLTVT.

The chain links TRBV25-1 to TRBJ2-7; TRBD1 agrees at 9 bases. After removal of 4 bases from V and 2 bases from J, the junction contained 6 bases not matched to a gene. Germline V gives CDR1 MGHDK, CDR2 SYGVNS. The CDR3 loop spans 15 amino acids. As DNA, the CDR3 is TGTGCCAGCAGTGGGGCGGACAGGGGAACCTACGAGCAGTACTTC. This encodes CASSGADRGTYEQYF.